This T cell receptor (beta chain) was identified in a study of T-cell memory formation after mild COVID-19. Study observations and caveats: Unconfirmed was the SARS-CoV-2 specificity of second-wave clones that peaked on day 37.

This clonotype was recorded a few times. No antigen is known for it. The V gene lost 11 bases and the J gene lost 1 base, with 11 bases spanning the gap. Germline V gene sequence: CDR1 ENHRY, CDR2 SYGVKD. This CDR3 has 13 amino acids. From 5'RACE with constant-segment primers came TCR alpha and TCR beta cDNA libraries that carried sample barcodes and UMIs. TCRdb passed the 5' RACE reads through MiXCR, listing each CDR3 protein once. The sample lists just over 200,000 distinct CDR3 sequences; around 8.8% were seen once. The TCR was taken from a man aged 18 to 29 who had mild COVID-19 (a few samples of this study predate the infection). Cell type and time point are not known. This rearrangement joins TRBV10-3 to TRBJ2-2; D unresolved. The sequenced material came from PBMCs or a T cell subset sorted from them (not recorded which). The CDR3 loop is CALGSGNTGELFF. CDR3 in DNA: TGTGCCCTCGGGTCAGGGAACACCGGGGAGCTGTTTTTT.